This T cell receptor beta chain derives from a study of blood T cell repertoires in COVID-19. Study background: PBMCs, B-cell-depleted T cells, or T cells were the source of the cDNA or gDNA that made up the material.

Measured with immunoSEQ multiplex PCR; TCRdb has only the in-frame clones, and not every one. The table shows fewer than 85,000 clones, with approximately 85% occurring only once. V dropped 4 bases and J dropped 1 base, with 7 bases sitting between them. The CDR3 length is 13 residues. The V gene's germline CDR1 is SGDLS and CDR2 YYNGEE. The J gene is TRBJ2-3, the V gene TRBV9; unclear D gene. The sample was peripheral blood. This clonotype originated in an elderly man with acute or convalescent COVID-19. The CDR3 region is CASSNYGTDTQYF. DNA for the CDR3: TGTGCCAGCAGCAACTACGGCACAGATACGCAGTATTTT.